A selection of T cell receptor beta chains follows, all from one sample in a study of T cell responses to AZD1222 COVID-19 vaccine. The data were produced by immunoSEQ multiplex PCR, yet TCRdb's version contains in-frame clones alone and is incomplete. The sample carries around 99,000 clones, about 89% recorded once. The material was peripheral blood, obtained 28 days after the second AZD1222 dose. The receptors here all came from an adult who received the AZD1222 COVID-19 vaccine. The CDR3 runs from the conserved cysteine through the conserved F or W.

v_gene	CDR3aa
TRBV15	CATSRDSADTQYF
TRBV3-1/TRBV3-2	CASSRQGTGANVLTF
TRBV25-1	CASRGDRGWFGYTF
TRBV11-2	CASSQKMNTEAFF
TRBV10-1	CASSESQAARTEAFF
TRBV12-3/TRBV12-4	CASGDSLNTEAFF
TRBV12-3/TRBV12-4	CASSHRAGDIQYF
TRBV18	CASSPGRQGSPLHF
TRBV6-2/TRBV6-3	CASSYSPERGPETQYF
TRBV4-3	CASSPGTREQYF
TRBV11-2	CASSQGQPLEKLFF
TRBV4-1	CASRPDRGSYEQYF
TRBV7-2	CASSHRDRTFAEAFF
TRBV25-1	CASSELGGYEQYF
TRBV12-5	CASGPDRETQYF
TRBV6-5	CASNPESYGYTF
TRBV30	CAWSVQLAGAGELFF
TRBV5-5	CASSLAASGTGIQETQYF
TRBV6-4	CASRGRGPEKLFF
TRBV28	CASRTGGTGELFF
TRBV7-6	CASSFLPGLAGGSITYEQYF
TRBV5-1	CASSQGTGNQPQHF
TRBV6-5	CASSYGETQYF
TRBV6-4	CASSVGTSGDNEQFF
TRBV19	CASSTRRAGLAGPGELFF
TRBV19	CASREGTSGGNEQFF
TRBV12-3/TRBV12-4	CASGFDSPLHF
TRBV7-6	CASSSLQGPNTEAFF
TRBV28	CASSVHGGADEQFF
TRBV5-4	CASSRDRSYEQYF
TRBV3-1/TRBV3-2	CASSQSQLAGGRETQYF
TRBV4-3	CASSQPWTLTNLATNEKLFF
TRBV28	CASTMIWGWGQPQHF
TRBV18	CASSQGEGEQYF
TRBV3-1/TRBV3-2	CASSPPWGQPQHF
TRBV19	CASSTGSRSGNTIYF
TRBV10-3	CAISEGSGNTEAFF
TRBV9	CASSVEGRKDTEAFF